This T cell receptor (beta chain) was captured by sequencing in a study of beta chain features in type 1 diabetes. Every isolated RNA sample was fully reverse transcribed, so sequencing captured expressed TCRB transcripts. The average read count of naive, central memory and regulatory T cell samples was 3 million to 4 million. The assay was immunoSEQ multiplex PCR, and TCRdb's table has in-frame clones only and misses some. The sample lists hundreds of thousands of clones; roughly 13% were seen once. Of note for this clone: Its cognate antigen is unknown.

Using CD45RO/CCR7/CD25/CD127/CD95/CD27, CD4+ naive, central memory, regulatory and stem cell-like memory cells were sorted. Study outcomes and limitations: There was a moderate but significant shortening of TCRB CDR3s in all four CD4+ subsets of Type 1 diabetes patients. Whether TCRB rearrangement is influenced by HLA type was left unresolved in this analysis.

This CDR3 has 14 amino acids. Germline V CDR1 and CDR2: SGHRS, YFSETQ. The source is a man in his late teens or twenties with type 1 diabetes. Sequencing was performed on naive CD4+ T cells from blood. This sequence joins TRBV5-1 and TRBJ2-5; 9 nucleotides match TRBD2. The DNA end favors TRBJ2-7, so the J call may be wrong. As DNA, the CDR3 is TGCGCCAGCAGCTTTAGCGGGAGCTCGTACGAGCAGTACTTC. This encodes CASSFSGSSYEQYF.